This TCR beta chain was retrieved from a study of blood T cell repertoires in COVID-19. Background on the study: Both acute and convalescent COVID-19 samples were obtained from the United States, Italy and Spain. PBMCs, B-cell-depleted T cells, or T cells provided the cDNA or gDNA that made up the material.

Per the authors' pipeline: Reference gene primer amplification in the assay estimated nucleated cell counts. Assay: immunoSEQ multiplex PCR; the TCRdb copy retains only in-frame clones and omits some. V, J and clone size reflect that table, while D and trimming were determined from the DNA. The profile covers about 20,000 clones, with about 90% appearing a single time and around 4% taken by the ten largest. This CDR3 is built from 14 residues. V was shortened by 6 bases and J by 3 bases, with 12 bases between the two germline ends. In germline, CDR1 is MDHEN, CDR2 SYDVKM. The source material was peripheral blood. The rearrangement links TRBV28 to TRBJ1-5; the D is unclear. The TCR originated in a human donor in a cohort sampled during active COVID-19. The CDR3 bases are TGTGCCAGCAGAACCGGACTGAACAATCAGCCCCAGCATTTT. This codes for CASRTGLNNQPQHF.